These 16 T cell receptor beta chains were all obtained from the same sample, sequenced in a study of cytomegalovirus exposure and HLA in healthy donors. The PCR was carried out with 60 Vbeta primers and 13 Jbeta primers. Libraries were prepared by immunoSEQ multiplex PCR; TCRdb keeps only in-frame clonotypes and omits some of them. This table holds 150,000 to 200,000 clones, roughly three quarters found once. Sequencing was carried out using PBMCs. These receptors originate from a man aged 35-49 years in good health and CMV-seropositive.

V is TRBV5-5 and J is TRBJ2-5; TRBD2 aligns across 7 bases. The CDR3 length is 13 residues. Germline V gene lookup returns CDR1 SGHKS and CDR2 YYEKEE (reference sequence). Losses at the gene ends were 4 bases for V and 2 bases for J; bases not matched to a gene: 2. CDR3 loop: CASSVGGQETQYF. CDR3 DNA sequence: TGTGCCAGCAGCGTCGGGGGGCAAGAGACCCAGTACTTC.

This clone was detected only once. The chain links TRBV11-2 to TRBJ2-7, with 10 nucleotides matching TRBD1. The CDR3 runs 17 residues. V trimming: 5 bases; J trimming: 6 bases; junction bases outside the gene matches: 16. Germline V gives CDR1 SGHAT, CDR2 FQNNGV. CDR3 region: CASSHTTGGETGGEQYF. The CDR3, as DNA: TGTGCCAGCAGCCATACGACAGGGGGCGAGACAGGCGGCGAGCAGTACTTC.

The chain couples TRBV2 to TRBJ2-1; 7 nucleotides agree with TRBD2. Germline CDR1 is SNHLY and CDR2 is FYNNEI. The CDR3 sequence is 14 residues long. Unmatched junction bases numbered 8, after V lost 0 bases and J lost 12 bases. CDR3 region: CASSEALGRVGQFF. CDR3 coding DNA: TGTGCCAGCAGTGAAGCGCTTGGGAGGGTCGGGCAGTTCTTC. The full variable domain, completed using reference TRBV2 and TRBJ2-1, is EPEVTQTPSHQVTQMGQEVILRCVPISNHLYFYWYRQILGQKVEFLVSFYNNEISEKSEIFDDQFSVERPDGSNFTLKIRSTKLEDSAMYFCASSEALGRVGQFFGPGTRLTVL.

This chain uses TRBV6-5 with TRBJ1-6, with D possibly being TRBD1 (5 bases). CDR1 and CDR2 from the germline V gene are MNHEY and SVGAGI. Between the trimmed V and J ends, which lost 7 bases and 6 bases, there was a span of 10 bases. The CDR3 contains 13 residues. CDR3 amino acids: CASTAGLNSPLHF. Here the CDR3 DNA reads TGTGCCAGCACCGCAGGGCTTAATTCACCCCTCCACTTT.

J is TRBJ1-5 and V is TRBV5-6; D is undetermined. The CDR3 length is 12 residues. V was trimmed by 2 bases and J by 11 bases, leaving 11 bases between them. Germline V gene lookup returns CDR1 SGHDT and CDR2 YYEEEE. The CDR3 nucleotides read TGTGCCAGCAGCTTTGGAGACTTGGCCCAGCATTTT. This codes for CASSFGDLAQHF.

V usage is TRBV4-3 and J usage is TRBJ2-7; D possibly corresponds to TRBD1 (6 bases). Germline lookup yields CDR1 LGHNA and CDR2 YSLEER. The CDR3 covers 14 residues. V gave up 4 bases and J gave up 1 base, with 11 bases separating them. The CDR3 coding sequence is TGCGCCAGCAGCCGCGACAGGTATTCCTACGAGCAGTACTTC. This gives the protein CASSRDRYSYEQYF.

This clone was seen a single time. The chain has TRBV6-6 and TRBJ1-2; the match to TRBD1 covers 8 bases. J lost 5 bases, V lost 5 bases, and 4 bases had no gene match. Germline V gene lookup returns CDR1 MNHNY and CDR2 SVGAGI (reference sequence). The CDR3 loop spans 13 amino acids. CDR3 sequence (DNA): TGTGCCAGCAGTCGGGACAGGATGTATGGCTACACCTTC. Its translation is CASSRDRMYGYTF.

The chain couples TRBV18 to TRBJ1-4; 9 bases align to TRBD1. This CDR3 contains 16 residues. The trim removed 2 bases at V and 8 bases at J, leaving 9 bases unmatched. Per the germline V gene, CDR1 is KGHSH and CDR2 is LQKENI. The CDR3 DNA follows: TGTGCCAGCTCACCAAAGAGCGGGACAGGGACGGAAAAACTGTTTTTT. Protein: CASSPKSGTGTEKLFF.

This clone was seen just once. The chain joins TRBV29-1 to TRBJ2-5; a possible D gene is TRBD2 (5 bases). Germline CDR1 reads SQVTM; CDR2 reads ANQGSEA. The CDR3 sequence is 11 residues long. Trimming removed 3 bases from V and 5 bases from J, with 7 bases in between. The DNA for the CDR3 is TGCAGCGTTGATGAGGGTGAGACCCAGTACTTC. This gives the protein CSVDEGETQYF.

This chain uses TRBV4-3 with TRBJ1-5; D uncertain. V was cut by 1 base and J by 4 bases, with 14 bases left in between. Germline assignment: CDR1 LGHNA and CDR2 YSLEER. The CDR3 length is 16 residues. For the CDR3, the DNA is TGCGCCAGCAGCCAAGCCCCCGTGGTCGGGAATCAGCCCCAGCATTTT. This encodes CASSQAPVVGNQPQHF.

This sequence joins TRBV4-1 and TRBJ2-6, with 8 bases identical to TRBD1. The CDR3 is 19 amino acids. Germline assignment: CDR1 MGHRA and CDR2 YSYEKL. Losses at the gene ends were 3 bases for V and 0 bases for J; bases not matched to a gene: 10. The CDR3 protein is CASSQGRGRSPSGANVLTF. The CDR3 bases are TGCGCCAGCAGCCAGGGCAGGGGGCGTTCTCCCTCTGGGGCCAACGTCCTGACTTTC.

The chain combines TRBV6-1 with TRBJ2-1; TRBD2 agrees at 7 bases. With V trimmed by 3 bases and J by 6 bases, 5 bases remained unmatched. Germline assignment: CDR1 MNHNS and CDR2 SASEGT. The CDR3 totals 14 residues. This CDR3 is CASSEVAGVNEQFF. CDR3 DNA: TGTGCCAGCAGTGAGGTTGCGGGGGTCAATGAGCAGTTCTTC.

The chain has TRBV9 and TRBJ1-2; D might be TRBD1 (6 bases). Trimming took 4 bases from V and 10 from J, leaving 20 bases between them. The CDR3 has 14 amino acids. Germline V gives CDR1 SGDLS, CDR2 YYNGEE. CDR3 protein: CASSILDSAGVYTF. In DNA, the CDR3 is TGTGCCAGCAGCATCTTGGACAGCGCGGGAGTCTACACCTTC.

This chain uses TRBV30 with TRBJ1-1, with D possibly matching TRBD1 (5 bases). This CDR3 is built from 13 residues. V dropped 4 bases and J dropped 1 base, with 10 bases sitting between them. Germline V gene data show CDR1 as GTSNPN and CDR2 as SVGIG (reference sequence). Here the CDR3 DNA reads TGTGCCTGGACCCGCAGGGAGAACACTGAAGCTTTCTTT. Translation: CAWTRRENTEAFF. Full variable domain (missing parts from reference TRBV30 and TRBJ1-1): SQTIHQWPATLVQPVGSPLSLECTVEGTSNPNLYWYRQAAGRGLQLLFYSVGIGQISSEVPQNLSASRPQDRQFILSSKKLLLSDSGFYLCAWTRRENTEAFFGQGTRLTVV.

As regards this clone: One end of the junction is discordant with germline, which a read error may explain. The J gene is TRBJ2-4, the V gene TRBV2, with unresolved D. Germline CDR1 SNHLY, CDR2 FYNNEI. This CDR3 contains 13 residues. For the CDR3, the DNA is TGTGCCAGCACAGATCCTGGGCAAAACGTTCAGTACTTC. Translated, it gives CASTDPGQNVQYF. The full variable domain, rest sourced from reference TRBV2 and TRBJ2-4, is EPEVTQTPSHQVTQMGQEVILRCVPISNHLYFYWYRQILGQKVEFLVSFYNNEISEKSEIFDDQFSVERPDGSNFTLKIRSTKLEDSAMYFCASTDPGQNVQYFGAGTRLSVL.

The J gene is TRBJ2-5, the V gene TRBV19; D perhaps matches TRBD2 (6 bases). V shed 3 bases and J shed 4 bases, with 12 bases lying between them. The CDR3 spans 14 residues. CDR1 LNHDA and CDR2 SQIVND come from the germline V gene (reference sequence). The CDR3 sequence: CASSIFFGRETQYF. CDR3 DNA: TGTGCCAGTAGTATTTTTTTCGGGAGAGAGACCCAGTACTTC.